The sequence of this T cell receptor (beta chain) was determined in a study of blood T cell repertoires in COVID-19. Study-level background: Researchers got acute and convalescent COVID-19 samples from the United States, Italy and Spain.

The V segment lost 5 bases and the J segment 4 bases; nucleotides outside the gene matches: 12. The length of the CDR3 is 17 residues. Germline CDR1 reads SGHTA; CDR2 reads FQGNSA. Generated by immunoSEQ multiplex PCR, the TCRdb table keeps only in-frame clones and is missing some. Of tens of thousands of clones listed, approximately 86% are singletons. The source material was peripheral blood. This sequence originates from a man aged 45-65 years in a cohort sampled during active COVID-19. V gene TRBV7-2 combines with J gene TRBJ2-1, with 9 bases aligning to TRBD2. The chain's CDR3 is CASSPHPSSGVYNEQFF. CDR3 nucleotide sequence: TGTGCCAGCAGCCCCCACCCATCTAGCGGGGTGTACAATGAGCAGTTCTTC.